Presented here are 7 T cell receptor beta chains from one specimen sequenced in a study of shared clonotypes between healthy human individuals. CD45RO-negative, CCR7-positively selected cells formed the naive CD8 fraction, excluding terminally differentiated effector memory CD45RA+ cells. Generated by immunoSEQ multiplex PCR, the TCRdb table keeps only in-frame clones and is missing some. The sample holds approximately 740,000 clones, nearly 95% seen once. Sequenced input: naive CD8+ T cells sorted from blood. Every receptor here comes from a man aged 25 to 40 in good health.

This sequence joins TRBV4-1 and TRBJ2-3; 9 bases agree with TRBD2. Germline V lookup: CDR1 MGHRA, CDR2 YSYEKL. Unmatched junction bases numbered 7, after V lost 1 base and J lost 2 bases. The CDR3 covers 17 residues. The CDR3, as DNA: TGCGCCAGCAGCCAAGCGTCGGCGGGAGGGAACACAGATACGCAGTATTTT. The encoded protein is CASSQASAGGNTDTQYF.

CDR3 bases: TGTGCCAGCAGCGGGTCCGGGCGGGAGGGATCCTACGAGCAGTACTTC. This sequence encodes CASSGSGREGSYEQYF. The V call is TRBV9, the J call TRBJ2-7; 9 bases align to TRBD2. The germline gives CDR1 SGDLS, CDR2 YYNGEE. CDR3 length: 16 residues. The J segment lost 1 base and the V segment lost 3 bases, leaving 8 bases of the junction unmatched. The whole variable domain, remainder taken from reference TRBV9 and TRBJ2-7, is DSGVTQTPKHLITATGQRVTLRCSPRSGDLSVYWYQQSLDQGLQFLIQYYNGEERAKGNILERFSAQQFPDLHSELNLSSLELGDSALYFCASSGSGREGSYEQYFGPGTRLTVT.

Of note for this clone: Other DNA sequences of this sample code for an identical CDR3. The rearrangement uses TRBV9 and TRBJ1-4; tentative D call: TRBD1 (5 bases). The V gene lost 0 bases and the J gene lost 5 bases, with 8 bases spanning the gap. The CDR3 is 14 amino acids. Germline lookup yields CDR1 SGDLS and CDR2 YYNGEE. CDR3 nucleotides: TGTGCCAGCAGCGTAGCGGGGGGGAATGAAAAACTGTTTTTT. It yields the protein CASSVAGGNEKLFF.

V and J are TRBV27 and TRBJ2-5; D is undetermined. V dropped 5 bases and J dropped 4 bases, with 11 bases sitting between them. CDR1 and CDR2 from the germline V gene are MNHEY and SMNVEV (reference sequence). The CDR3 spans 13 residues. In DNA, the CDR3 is TGTGCCAGCAGTAGTGGGTTGGGAGAGACCCAGTACTTC. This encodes CASSSGLGETQYF.

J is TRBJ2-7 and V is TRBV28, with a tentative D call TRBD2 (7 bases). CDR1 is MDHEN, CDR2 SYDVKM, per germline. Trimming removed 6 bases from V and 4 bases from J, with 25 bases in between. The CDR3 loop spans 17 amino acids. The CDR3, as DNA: TGTGCCAGCAGCTCTAATCTAGCACAGGGACTATCTTACGAGCAGTACTTC. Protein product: CASSSNLAQGLSYEQYF.

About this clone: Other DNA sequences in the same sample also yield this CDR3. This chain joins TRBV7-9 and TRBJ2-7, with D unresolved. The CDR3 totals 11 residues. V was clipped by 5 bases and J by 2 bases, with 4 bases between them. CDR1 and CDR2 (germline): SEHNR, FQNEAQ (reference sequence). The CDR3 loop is CASSPTYEQYF. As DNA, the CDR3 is TGTGCCAGCAGCCCTACCTACGAGCAGTACTTC.

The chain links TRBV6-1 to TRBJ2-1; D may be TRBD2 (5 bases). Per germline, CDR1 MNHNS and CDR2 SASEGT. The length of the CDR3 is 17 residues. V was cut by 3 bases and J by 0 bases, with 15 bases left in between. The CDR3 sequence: CASSDPVGVRSYNEQFF. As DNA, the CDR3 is TGTGCCAGCAGTGATCCTGTCGGGGTCCGCTCCTACAATGAGCAGTTCTTC.